The 15 T cell receptor beta chains presented below share a single source sample, sequenced in a study of T cell responses to AZD1222 COVID-19 vaccine. Method: immunoSEQ multiplex PCR; TCRdb's copy keeps in-frame clones and lacks some. The sample comprises some 100,000 clones, 80% to 95% of which are singletons, and roughly 3.1% rests with the top ten. This specimen was peripheral blood, taken 28 days after the second AZD1222 dose. The source is an adult who received the AZD1222 COVID-19 vaccine.

This rearrangement joins TRBV27 to TRBJ1-2, with D perhaps TRBD1 (5 bases). The CDR3 has 13 amino acids. Germline V gene data show CDR1 as MNHEY and CDR2 as SMNVEV (reference sequence). V dropped 7 bases and J dropped 2 bases, with 11 bases sitting between them. The CDR3 DNA is TGTGCCAGCAAACCCCCAGGGAACTATGGCTACACCTTC. Amino acids: CASKPPGNYGYTF.

V usage is TRBV18 and J usage is TRBJ1-1; the match to TRBD1 covers 9 bases. The CDR3 loop spans 13 amino acids. Looked up from germline, CDR1 is KGHSH and CDR2 is LQKENI. V lost 6 bases, J lost 4 bases, and 3 bases stayed unmatched. The CDR3 region has the DNA TGTGCCAGCTCCCCGGACAGGGGCACTGAAGCTTTCTTT. The encoded protein is CASSPDRGTEAFF.

The chain couples TRBV12-3 or TRBV12-4 to TRBJ1-2, with TRBD1 matching over 9 bases. The CDR3 has 13 residues. The trim removed 6 bases at V and 5 bases at J, leaving 4 bases unmatched. Written as DNA, the CDR3 is TGTGCCAGCAGGGGACAGGGTGGGTATGGCTACACCTTC. Protein product: CASRGQGGYGYTF.

V usage is TRBV7-2 and J usage is TRBJ1-2, with 7 bases that match TRBD1. After removal of 4 bases from V and 4 bases from J, the junction contained 3 bases not matched to a gene. Germline V gene sequence: CDR1 SGHTA, CDR2 FQGNSA. This CDR3 has 13 amino acids. CDR3 bases: TGTGCCAGCAGCTCGACAGGGACCTATGGCTACACCTTC. Protein sequence: CASSSTGTYGYTF. The variable domain in full, completed from reference TRBV7-2 and TRBJ1-2, reads GAGVSQSPSNKVTEKGKDVELRCDPISGHTALYWYRQSLGQGLEFLIYFQGNSAPDKSGLPSDRFSAERTGGSVSTLTIQRTQQEDSAVYLCASSSTGTYGYTFGSGTRLTVV.

The chain uses TRBV5-5 and TRBJ2-3; 9 bases agree with TRBD1. Germline values: CDR1 SGHKS, CDR2 YYEKEE (reference sequence). This CDR3 is built from 17 residues. Trimming at V came to 4 bases and at J to 0 bases, leaving 9 bases not matched to a gene. The CDR3 region is CASSPHDRGLSTDTQYF. The CDR3 DNA is TGTGCCAGCAGCCCGCATGACAGGGGGTTAAGCACAGATACGCAGTATTTT.

V gene TRBV29-1 combines with J gene TRBJ2-5, with D perhaps TRBD2 (7 bases). Germline loops: CDR1 SQVTM, CDR2 ANQGSEA. The CDR3 is 14 residues long. Between the trimmed V and J ends, which lost 5 bases and 5 bases, there was a span of 18 bases. CDR3 sequence reads: CSVRGAGSSETQYF. The CDR3 bases are TGCAGCGTTCGGGGGGCGGGTAGTTCGGAGACCCAGTACTTC.

This clone was detected only once. V gene TRBV6-5 combines with J gene TRBJ2-7; no firm D call. V was cut by 4 bases and J by 3 bases, with 4 bases left in between. The CDR3 has 11 residues. Germline CDR1 and CDR2: MNHEY and SVGAGI. The CDR3 sequence: CASSSYYEQYF. CDR3 coding DNA: TGTGCCAGCAGTTCCTACTACGAGCAGTACTTC.

The chain has TRBV5-4 and TRBJ2-2; perhaps TRBD1 as D (5 bases). The CDR3 covers 16 residues. V lost 1 base, J lost 0 bases, and 10 bases lay in between. Germline CDR1 and CDR2: SGHNT and YYREEE (reference sequence). In DNA, the CDR3 is TGTGCCAGCAGCTTGACCAGGGTTTCGAACACCGGGGAGCTGTTTTTT. Translating gives CASSLTRVSNTGELFF.

The chain couples TRBV14 to TRBJ1-5, with D hard to call. The CDR3 loop spans 12 amino acids. The V and J ends lost 4 bases and 4 bases respectively, with 5 bases between them. Germline loops: CDR1 SGHDN, CDR2 FVKESK. The CDR3, as DNA: TGTGCCAGCAGCCGAACGAATCAGCCCCAGCATTTT. This encodes CASSRTNQPQHF.

The rearrangement uses TRBV4-3 and TRBJ2-3; 8 bases match TRBD2. Losses at the gene ends were 0 bases for V and 5 bases for J; bases not matched to a gene: 10. Germline CDR1 is LGHNA and CDR2 is YSLEER. This CDR3 is 17 amino acids long. The CDR3 is CASSQEFLAGGRDTQYF. The DNA of the CDR3 is TGCGCCAGCAGCCAAGAGTTTCTCGCGGGGGGTAGAGATACGCAGTATTTT.

The CDR3: CASSLTNSGGGQETQYF. In DNA form, the CDR3 reads TGTGCCAGCAGCTTAACTAATTCGGGGGGCGGACAAGAGACCCAGTACTTC. The chain recombines TRBV7-3 with TRBJ2-5; TRBD2 might be the D (7 bases). Germline V gene data show CDR1 as SGHTA and CDR2 as FQGTGA. The CDR3 consists of 17 residues. Trimming took off 0 bases at V and 2 bases at J, with 16 bases between the two ends.

The V gene is TRBV7-2, the J gene TRBJ1-1; D unclear. Germline CDR1 SGHTA, CDR2 FQGNSA. The CDR3 has 14 residues. Deletions cut 2 bases from V and 1 base from J, with 8 bases between. The CDR3 DNA is TGTGCCAGCAGCTTATATCCGGAGAACACTGAAGCTTTCTTT. Translated: CASSLYPENTEAFF.

This chain links TRBV10-1 with TRBJ1-5; D gene unclear. This CDR3 has 13 amino acids. Germline V CDR1 and CDR2: WNHNN, SYGVQD (reference sequence). Deletions cut 2 bases from V and 4 bases from J, with 6 bases between. The CDR3 protein is CASSEGWNQPQHF. For the CDR3, the DNA is TGCGCCAGCAGTGAGGGTTGGAATCAGCCCCAGCATTTT.

The chain combines TRBV29-1 with TRBJ1-5; 7 bases fit TRBD1. The junction had 7 bases not matched to a gene; V was cut back by 4 bases and J by 4 bases. The CDR3 extends over 14 amino acids. CDR1 is SQVTM, CDR2 ANQGSEA, per germline. CDR3 residues: CSVVLGTANQPQHF. In DNA, the CDR3 is TGCAGCGTTGTGTTGGGGACAGCAAATCAGCCCCAGCATTTT.

The chain links TRBV7-3 to TRBJ1-6; 7 bases line up with TRBD1. CDR3 length: 14 residues. After removal of 6 bases from V and 6 bases from J, the junction contained 5 bases not matched to a gene. The germline V gene has CDR1 SGHTA and CDR2 FQGTGA. CDR3: CASRLEGANSPLHF. DNA of the CDR3: TGTGCCAGCAGGCTGGAGGGGGCTAATTCACCCCTCCACTTT.